A selection of T cell receptor beta chains follows, all from one sample in a study of CD8+ T cells in alopecia areata. Repertoires were generated with immunoSEQ multiplex PCR, while TCRdb's copy carries only in-frame clones and drops some. The table has some 200,000 clones, roughly three fifths seen once. This material consisted of CD8+ T cells sorted from blood, taken at week 24, from a patient treated with tofacitinib. The receptors here all came from a human donor with alopecia areata. Each CDR3 is given with its conserved first and last residue. D genes are given only for firm matches. Not every row has a clone size; where given, it reads once, few, many or a size class.

v_gene: TRBV14
abundance: -
j_gene: TRBJ2-1
d_gene: TRBD2
CDR3aa: CASSHTGLAGYNEQFF
CDR3nt: TGTGCCAGCAGCCACACGGGACTAGCGGGATACAATGAGCAGTTCTTC

v_gene: TRBV13
abundance: few
j_gene: TRBJ1-1
d_gene: -
CDR3aa: CASSPGRTEAFF
CDR3nt: TGTGCCAGCAGCCCTGGGCGAACTGAAGCTTTCTTT

v_gene: TRBV29-1
abundance: -
j_gene: TRBJ2-7
d_gene: -
CDR3aa: CSVWTASYEQYF
CDR3nt: TGCAGCGTCTGGACAGCCTCCTACGAGCAGTACTTC

v_gene: TRBV13
abundance: -
j_gene: TRBJ2-3
d_gene: TRBD1
CDR3aa: CASSLSGTVTDTQYF
CDR3nt: TGTGCCAGCAGCTTATCCGGGACAGTCACAGATACGCAGTATTTT

v_gene: TRBV29-1
abundance: -
j_gene: TRBJ2-2
d_gene: -
CDR3aa: CSAPRTENTGELFF
CDR3nt: TGCAGCGCCCCCCGGACCGAGAACACCGGGGAGCTGTTTTTT

v_gene: TRBV13
abundance: -
j_gene: TRBJ1-2
d_gene: -
CDR3aa: CASSLRGNYGYTF
CDR3nt: TGTGCCAGCAGCTTAAGAGGGAACTATGGCTACACCTTC

v_gene: TRBV5-1
abundance: few
j_gene: TRBJ2-1
d_gene: TRBD2
CDR3aa: CASSPTSGAYNEQFF
CDR3nt: TGCGCCAGCAGCCCCACTAGCGGGGCGTACAATGAGCAGTTCTTC

v_gene: TRBV25-1
abundance: -
j_gene: TRBJ2-7
d_gene: -
CDR3aa: CASSGAPYEQYF
CDR3nt: TGTGCTAGCAGTGGGGCCCCCTACGAGCAGTACTTC

v_gene: TRBV29-1
abundance: -
j_gene: TRBJ2-1
d_gene: -
CDR3aa: CSVEWGDNEQFF
CDR3nt: TGCAGCGTTGAATGGGGGGACAATGAGCAGTTCTTC

v_gene: TRBV7-9
abundance: -
j_gene: TRBJ2-7
d_gene: TRBD1
CDR3aa: CASSYGTGSEQYF
CDR3nt: TGTGCCAGCAGCTACGGGACAGGTTCCGAGCAGTACTTC

v_gene: TRBV29-1
abundance: few
j_gene: TRBJ1-1
d_gene: -
CDR3aa: CSGHDPYLEAFF
CDR3nt: TGCAGCGGCCACGACCCCTACCTTGAAGCTTTCTTT

v_gene: TRBV23-1
abundance: once
j_gene: TRBJ2-7
d_gene: -
CDR3aa: CASSPAPRALSYEQYF
CDR3nt: TGCGCCAGCAGTCCGGCCCCCCGGGCTCTCTCCTACGAGCAGTACTTC

v_gene: TRBV7-2
abundance: -
j_gene: TRBJ2-3
d_gene: TRBD2
CDR3aa: CASSARLLAESTDTQYF
CDR3nt: TGTGCCAGCAGCGCCCGACTACTAGCGGAAAGCACAGATACGCAGTATTTT

v_gene: TRBV30
abundance: -
j_gene: TRBJ1-4
d_gene: -
CDR3aa: CAWLNGEKLFF
CDR3nt: TGTGCCTGGTTAAATGGGGAAAAACTGTTTTTT